The T cell receptor (beta chain) described here comes from a study of T cells in tuberculosis. Here immunoSEQ multiplex PCR was the method, and the copy in TCRdb shows in-frame clones only, minus some. The sample contains 30,000 or so clones, about 90% of which appear only once. This CDR3 is built from 18 residues. CDR1 is LNHDA, CDR2 SQIVND, per germline (reference sequence). V trimming: 3 bases; J trimming: 0 bases; junction bases outside the gene matches: 3. The TCR originated in a donor between 10 and 29 years old with latent tuberculosis or without tuberculosis infection. The sequenced material came from PBMCs. The chain is built from TRBV19 and TRBJ2-6, with TRBD1 matching 12 bases. CDR3 nucleotides: TGTGCCAGTAGTATCCGGGACAGGGGGCTCTCTGGGGCCAACGTCCTGACTTTC. Its protein is CASSIRDRGLSGANVLTF. Variable domain in full (rest from reference TRBV19 and TRBJ2-6): DGGITQSPKYLFRKEGQNVTLSCEQNLNHDAMYWYRQDPGQGLRLIYYSQIVNDFQKGDIAEGYSVSREKKESFPLTVTSAQKNPTAFYLCASSIRDRGLSGANVLTFGAGSRLTVL.